There are many counts of the clone carrying this TCR beta chain. MiXCR was run by TCRdb on the 5' RACE reads, yielding one entry per CDR3 protein. The sample lists about 340,000 distinct CDR3 sequences; about 12% were seen once. The data stem from a study of T cells after yellow fever vaccination. Study-level background: The authors prepared low-cell-number fractions using SMART-Seq v4 Ultra Low Input.

Germline V gene data show CDR1 as MNHEY and CDR2 as SVGEGT. The CDR3 consists of 13 residues. The V and J ends lost 5 bases and 4 bases respectively, with 10 bases between them. This receptor was obtained from a man younger than 30 who received the YFV17D yellow fever vaccine. The V gene is TRBV6-2 or TRBV6-3, the J gene TRBJ2-3; a weak D match, TRBD1 (5 bases). The material sequenced was CD4+ T cells sorted from PBMCs, taken 15 days after the yellow fever booster vaccination. The CDR3 here is CASSQGRPDTQYF. The CDR3 DNA reads as TGTGCCAGCAGTCAGGGTCGTCCAGATACGCAGTATTTT.